Listed here are 12 T cell receptor beta chains from one sample, sequenced in a study of regulatory T cells in long-lasting Graves disease. The time point denotes: persistent/refractory GD, antithyroid drugs over 5 years with positive TRAb. The TCR library was made from RNA extracted from PBMCs. To make TCR beta libraries, researchers used iRepertoire HTBI primers and Arm-PCR of CDR3 regions. TCRdb used MiXCR to reprocess the multiplex PCR reads, holding one entry per CDR3 protein. This sample has over 250,000 distinct CDR3 sequences, with 22% found just once. Sequenced material: peripheral blood mononuclear cells (PBMCs), taken when the disease was refractory, from a patient treated with antithyroid drugs. These receptors came from a female donor with Graves disease.

Only a few counts were recorded for this clonotype. The chain is built from TRBV7-9 and TRBJ2-5; TRBD1 might be the D (5 bases). Germline-derived CDR1 and CDR2 are SEHNR and FQNEAQ (reference sequence). V lost 5 bases, J lost 7 bases, and 20 bases lay in between. The CDR3 has 15 residues. This CDR3 is CASSIMGPPPGTQYF. Written as DNA, the CDR3 is TGTGCCAGCAGCATCATGGGGCCACCCCCTGGGACCCAGTACTTC.

The table lists this clonotype with a few counts. V is TRBV30 and J is TRBJ1-1; no clear D gene. The CDR3 covers 15 residues. In germline, CDR1 is GTSNPN, CDR2 SVGIG (reference sequence). With 0 bases removed from V and 7 bases from J, the gap between germline ends came to 18 bases. The CDR3 DNA follows: TGTGCCTGGAGTGTAAGGGCCGGTCCGGGCAGTGAAGCTTTCTTT. The encoded protein is CAWSVRAGPGSEAFF.

A remark on this clonotype: Likely a read error: the CDR3 ends without its conserved phenylalanine or tryptophan. The CDR3 DNA sequence: TGTGCCAGCAGTGGAGGCGCTTCACCCCTCCACCTT. Residues: CASSGGASPLHL. V usage is TRBV2 and J usage is TRBJ1-6, with unresolved D. The V end was cut by 4 bases, the J end by 9 bases, with 7 bases between. Germline V gene sequence: CDR1 SNHLY, CDR2 FYNNEI. The CDR3 is made up of 12 amino acids.

This clonotype was found many times. This chain joins TRBV11-2 and TRBJ2-3; no firm D call. Trimming removed 8 bases from V and 5 bases from J, with 5 bases in between. The CDR3 spans 10 residues. Germline CDR1 reads SGHAT; CDR2 reads FQNNGV. In nucleotides, the CDR3 is TGTGCCAGCGGCGTAGATACGCAGTATTTT. Its protein product is CASGVDTQYF.

This clonotype appeared a few times. The rearrangement links TRBV28 to TRBJ2-7; D remains unclear. Germline V gene lookup returns CDR1 MDHEN and CDR2 SYDVKM. This CDR3 region has 12 residues. V lost 5 bases and J 3 bases, leaving 8 bases between the germline ends. The CDR3 here is CASSRQSYEQYF. The CDR3 DNA sequence: TGTGCCAGCAGTCGCCAAAGCTACGAGCAGTACTTC.

This clonotype was detected many times. The rearrangement links TRBV7-2 to TRBJ2-5, with 7 positions matching TRBD2. This CDR3 comprises 14 residues. The junction had 4 bases not matched to a gene; V was cut back by 2 bases and J by 4 bases. Per the germline V gene, CDR1 is SGHTA and CDR2 is FQGNSA. DNA for the CDR3: TGTGCCAGCAGCTTACAGGGAGGGCCAGAGACCCAGTACTTC. This gives the protein CASSLQGGPETQYF.

CDR3 region: CAGTLLGGGCTEAFF. The CDR3 nucleotides are TGTGCCGGAACCCTCCTGGGCGGGGGTTGCACTGAAGCTTTCTTT. The chain joins TRBV28 to TRBJ1-1, with D tentatively TRBD1 (5 bases). The CDR3 has 15 amino acids. Germline CDR1 reads MDHEN; CDR2 reads SYDVKM. V dropped 11 bases and J dropped 4 bases, with 23 bases sitting between them.

This clonotype was picked up a small number of times. The V and J genes are TRBV19 and TRBJ2-5; 7 bases are a match to TRBD1. CDR3 size: 14 residues. Trimming cost V 3 bases and J 2 bases; bases outside gene matches: 3. Looked up from germline, CDR1 is LNHDA and CDR2 is SQIVND (reference sequence). The CDR3, as DNA: TGTGCCAGTAGTATTGGCAGGGGGCAAGAGACCCAGTACTTC. This gives the protein CASSIGRGQETQYF.

In its sample, this clonotype was seen a few times. The CDR3 loop is CASTWGRSKYQETQYF. CDR3 in DNA: TGTGCCAGCACCTGGGGCAGGTCGAAGTACCAAGAGACCCAGTACTTC. The chain has TRBV12-3 or TRBV12-4 and TRBJ2-5, with TRBD1 as a possible D gene (5 bases). V lost 7 bases and J lost 0, with 18 bases in between. This CDR3 spans 16 amino acids.

This clonotype was counted ten times or more. The V call is TRBV3-1, the J call TRBJ1-1; no firm D call. The V end lost 1 base, the J end lost 0 bases, and 9 bases lay between the germline ends. Looked up from germline, CDR1 is LGHDT and CDR2 is YNNKEL (reference sequence). The CDR3 spans 15 residues. CDR3 sequence reads: CASSQGSGLNTEAFF. DNA for the CDR3: TGTGCCAGCAGCCAAGGATCCGGCCTGAACACTGAAGCTTTCTTT. Using reference TRBV3-1 and TRBJ1-1 for the parts outside the CDR3, the full variable domain is DTAVSQTPKYLVTQMGNDKSIKCEQNLGHDTMYWYKQDSKKFLKIMFSYNNKELIINETVPNRFSPKSPDKAHLNLHINSLELGDSAVYFCASSQGSGLNTEAFFGQGTRLTVV.

This clonotype was seen many times. The chain joins TRBV28 to TRBJ1-6; D gene uncertain. This CDR3 comprises 15 residues. Trimming left V 4 bases short and J 8 bases short, with 15 bases between. CDR1 is MDHEN and CDR2 is SYDVKM in the germline V gene. The DNA of the CDR3 is TGTGCCAGCAGTTCGTTTCACGGCCCCTATTCACCCCTCCACTTT. This gives the protein CASSSFHGPYSPLHF.

In this sample, this clonotype turned up many times. The chain recombines TRBV2 with TRBJ1-1, with no clear D. Trimming left V 3 bases short and J 0 bases short, with 17 bases between. The germline gives CDR1 SNHLY, CDR2 FYNNEI. This CDR3 comprises 17 residues. The CDR3, as DNA: TGTGCCAGCAGTGACCGGGAGCGAGGCGGATTGAACACTGAAGCTTTCTTT. This translates into CASSDRERGGLNTEAFF.